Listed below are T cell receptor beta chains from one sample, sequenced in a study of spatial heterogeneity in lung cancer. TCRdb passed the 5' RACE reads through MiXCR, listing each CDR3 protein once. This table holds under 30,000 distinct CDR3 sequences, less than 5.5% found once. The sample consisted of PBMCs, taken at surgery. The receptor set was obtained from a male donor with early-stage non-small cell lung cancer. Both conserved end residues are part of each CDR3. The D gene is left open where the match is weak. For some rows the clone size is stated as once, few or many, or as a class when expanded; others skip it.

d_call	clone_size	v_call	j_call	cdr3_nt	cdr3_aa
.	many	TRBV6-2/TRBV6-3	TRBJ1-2	TGTGCCAGCAGGCTAACCGGGACAAATTATGGCTACACCTTC	CASRLTGTNYGYTF
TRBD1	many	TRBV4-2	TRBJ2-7	TGTGCCAGCAGCCACAGGACAGGGGAGGACGAGCAGTACTTC	CASSHRTGEDEQYF
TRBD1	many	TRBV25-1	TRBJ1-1	TGTGCCAGCAGCATACAGGGGGGGAACACTGAAGCTTTCTTT	CASSIQGGNTEAFF
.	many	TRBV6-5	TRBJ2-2	TGTGCCAGCAGCCCCGGGAGAGCCGGGGAGCTGTTTTTT	CASSPGRAGELFF
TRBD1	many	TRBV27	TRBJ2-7	TGTGCCAGCAGAAACGGACAGGTGGCGGGCGAGCAGTACTTC	CASRNGQVAGEQYF
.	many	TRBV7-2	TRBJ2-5	TGTGCCACCGCGGGGTGGCACTCGGACCAAGAGACCCAGTACTTC	CATAGWHSDQETQYF
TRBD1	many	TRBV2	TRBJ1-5	TGTGCCACTACCGCGGACAGGGGCAATCAGCCCCAGCATTTT	CATTADRGNQPQHF
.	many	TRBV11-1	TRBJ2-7	TGTGCCAGCACCAACTCCTGGGCCTACGAGCAGTACTTC	CASTNSWAYEQYF
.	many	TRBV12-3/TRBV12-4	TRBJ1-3	TGTGCCAGCAGCCCGGGACCTGGAAACACCATATATTTT	CASSPGPGNTIYF
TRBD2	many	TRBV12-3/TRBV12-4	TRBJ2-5	TGTGCCAGCAGTGTAACTAGCGGGGGCGGCGAGACCCAGTACTTC	CASSVTSGGGETQYF
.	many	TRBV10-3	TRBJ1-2	TGTGCCATCACCGAGCAACAGAACTATGGCTACACCTTC	CAITEQQNYGYTF
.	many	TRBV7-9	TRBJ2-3	TGTGCCAGCAGCCCTCGGGGCCCAGATACGCAGTATTTT	CASSPRGPDTQYF
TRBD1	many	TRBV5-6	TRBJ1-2	TGTGCCAGCAGGGGACAGCTTAACTATGGCTACACCTTC	CASRGQLNYGYTF
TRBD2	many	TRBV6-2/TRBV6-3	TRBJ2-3	TGTGCCAGCAGTTCGGGAGGGAGCACAGATACGCAGTATTTT	CASSSGGSTDTQYF
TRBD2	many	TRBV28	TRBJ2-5	TGTGCCAGCAGTTTTAGCGGGAGAGGTGAGACCCAGTACTTC	CASSFSGRGETQYF
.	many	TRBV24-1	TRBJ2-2	TGTGCCACCAGTGATTTTGGCAGGGGAAACACCGGGGAGCTGTTTTTT	CATSDFGRGNTGELFF
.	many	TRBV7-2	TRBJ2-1	TGTGCCAGCAGCCGATACAATGAGCAGTTCTTC	CASSRYNEQFF
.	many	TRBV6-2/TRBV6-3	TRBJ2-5	TGTGCCAGCAGTTTAGGACCCAAGGTCCCCGCGGAGACCCAGTACTTC	CASSLGPKVPAETQYF
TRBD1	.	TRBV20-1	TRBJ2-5	TGCAGTGCGCCTCGACAGGGTAATTCGGAGACCCAGTACTTC	CSAPRQGNSETQYF
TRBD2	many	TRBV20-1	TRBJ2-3	TGCAGTGCTACGCCTAGCGGGAGGGTTATAAGCACAGATACGCAGTATTTT	CSATPSGRVISTDTQYF
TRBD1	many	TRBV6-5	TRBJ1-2	TGTGCCAGCAGTTACTCGGTCGTAGGGGGCTACTATGGCTACACCTTC	CASSYSVVGGYYGYTF
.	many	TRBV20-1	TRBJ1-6	TGCAGTGCTAGTCCCGGGGCCGATTCACCCCTCCACTTT	CSASPGADSPLHF
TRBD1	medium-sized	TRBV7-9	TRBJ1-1	TGTGCCAGCAGCAACGGGCGGACAGGGCCAGCTTTCTTT	CASSNGRTGPAFF
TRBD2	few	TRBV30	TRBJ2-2	TGTGCCTGCAGACTAGCGGGGGGAAACACCGGGGAGCTGTTTTTT	CACRLAGGNTGELFF
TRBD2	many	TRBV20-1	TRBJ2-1	TGCAGTGCTAGAGACCAGACTAGCGGGGGGTACAATGAGCAGTTCTTC	CSARDQTSGGYNEQFF
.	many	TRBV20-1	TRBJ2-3	TGCAGTGCTAGAGACCCCCTGCGGGGCACAGATACGCAGTATTTT	CSARDPLRGTDTQYF
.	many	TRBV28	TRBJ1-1	TGTGCCAGCACCTACGGAAAGACAGAACTGATGTTTTTCTTT	CASTYGKTELMFFF
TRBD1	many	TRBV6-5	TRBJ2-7	TGTGCCAGCAGTCCGGGACAGGGGTTCTACGAGCAGTACTTC	CASSPGQGFYEQYF
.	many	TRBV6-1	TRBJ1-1	TGTGCCAGCATATCGGGGGGGCCGGAGGCTTTCTTT	CASISGGPEAFF
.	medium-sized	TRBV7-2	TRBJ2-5	TGTGCCAGCAGCTTAGCAGGTCTCGGAGAGACCCAGTACTTC	CASSLAGLGETQYF
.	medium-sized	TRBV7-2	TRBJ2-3	TGTGCCAGCAGAAAAGGCGAGGGTACGCAGTATTTT	CASRKGEGTQYF
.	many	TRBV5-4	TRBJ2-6	TGTGCCAGCAGCTTGGGGTTTGGGGGGCCTGGGGCCAACGTCCTGACTTTC	CASSLGFGGPGANVLTF
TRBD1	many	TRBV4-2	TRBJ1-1	TGTGCCAGCAGCCAAGATCCCGGACAGGGCTTCTCGAACACTGAAGCTTTCTTT	CASSQDPGQGFSNTEAFF
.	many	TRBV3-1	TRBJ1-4	TGTGCCAGCAGCCAAGGGGGCTTCGGAGGTGGGAACGAAAAACTGTTTTTT	CASSQGGFGGGNEKLFF
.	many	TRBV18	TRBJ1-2	TGTGCCAGCTCACGGCAGGCCGGAGGCTACACCTTC	CASSRQAGGYTF
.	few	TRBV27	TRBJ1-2	TGTGCCAGCAGTTTATATCTACAGGACTATGGCTACACCTTC	CASSLYLQDYGYTF